The clone carrying this T cell receptor beta chain was seen once. Its target is not known. The source of the sample is a study of T cell repertoires in cytomegalovirus infection. From the reads, TCRdb called clonotypes with MiXCR, one entry per CDR3 protein. The table shows around 710,000 distinct CDR3 sequences, with roughly 29% occurring only once. The source material was cultured CD8+ T cells from PBMCs, sampled from culture after CMV antigen stimulation. The sequence derives from a human donor in good health (CMV status not recorded). Some clones in this sample may be carry-over from other donors' samples.

The CDR3 region has the DNA TGTGCCAGCAGTCCCCGGGACAGAAGATATGCTAGCAATCAGCCCCAGCATTTT. Translating gives CASSPRDRRYASNQPQHF. The chain couples TRBV27 to TRBJ1-5; 7 nucleotides agree with TRBD1. The CDR3 consists of 18 residues. V lost 5 bases to trimming and J lost 0 bases; unmatched junction nucleotides: 13. From germline, CDR1 is MNHEY and CDR2 SMNVEV (reference sequence).